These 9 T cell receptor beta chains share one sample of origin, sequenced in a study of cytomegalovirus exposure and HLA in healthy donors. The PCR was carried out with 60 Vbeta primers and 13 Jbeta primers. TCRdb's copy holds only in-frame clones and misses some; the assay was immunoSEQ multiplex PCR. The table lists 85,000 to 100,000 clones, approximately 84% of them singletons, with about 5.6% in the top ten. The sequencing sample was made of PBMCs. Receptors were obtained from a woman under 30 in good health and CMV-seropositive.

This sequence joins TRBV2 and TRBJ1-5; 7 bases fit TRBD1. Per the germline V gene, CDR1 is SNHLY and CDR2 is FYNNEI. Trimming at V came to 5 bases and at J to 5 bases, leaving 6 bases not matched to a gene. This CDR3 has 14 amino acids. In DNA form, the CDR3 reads TGTGCCAGCAGTCAGACAGGGAGGCATCAGCCCCAGCATTTT. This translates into CASSQTGRHQPQHF.

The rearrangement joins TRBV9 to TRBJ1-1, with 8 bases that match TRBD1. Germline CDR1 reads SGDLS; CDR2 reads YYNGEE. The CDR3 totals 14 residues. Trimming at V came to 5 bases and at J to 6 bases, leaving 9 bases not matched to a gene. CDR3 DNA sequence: TGTGCCAGCAGTAAACAGGGGGAGATCGCTGAAGCTTTCTTT. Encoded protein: CASSKQGEIAEAFF.

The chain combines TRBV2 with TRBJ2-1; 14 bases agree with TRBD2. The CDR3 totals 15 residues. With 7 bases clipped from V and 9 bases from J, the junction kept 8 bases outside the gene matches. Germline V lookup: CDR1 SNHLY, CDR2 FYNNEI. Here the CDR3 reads CASILTSGRGGEQFF. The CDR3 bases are TGTGCCAGCATCCTGACTAGCGGGAGGGGAGGTGAGCAGTTCTTC.

The CDR3 region is CASSEGLAGGYEQYF. The CDR3 DNA reads as TGTGCCAGCAGTGAAGGACTAGCGGGGGGTTACGAGCAGTACTTC. This chain links TRBV25-1 with TRBJ2-7; 14 nucleotides agree with TRBD2. The CDR3 runs to 15 residues. CDR1 is MGHDK and CDR2 is SYGVNS in the germline V gene. After removal of 2 bases from V and 4 bases from J, the junction contained 1 base not matched to a gene.

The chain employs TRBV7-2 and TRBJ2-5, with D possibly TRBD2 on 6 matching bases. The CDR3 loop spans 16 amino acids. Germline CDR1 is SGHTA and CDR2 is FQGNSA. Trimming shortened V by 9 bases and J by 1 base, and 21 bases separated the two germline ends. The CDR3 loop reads CASLDDGLTIQETQYF. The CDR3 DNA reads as TGTGCCAGTCTAGATGACGGACTAACTATCCAAGAGACCCAGTACTTC.

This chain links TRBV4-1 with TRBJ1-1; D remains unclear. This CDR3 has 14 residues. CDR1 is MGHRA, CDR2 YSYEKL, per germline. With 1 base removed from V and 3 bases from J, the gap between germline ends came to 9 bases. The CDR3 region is CASSQVSTDTEAFF. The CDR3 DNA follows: TGCGCCAGCAGCCAAGTTTCCACAGACACTGAAGCTTTCTTT.

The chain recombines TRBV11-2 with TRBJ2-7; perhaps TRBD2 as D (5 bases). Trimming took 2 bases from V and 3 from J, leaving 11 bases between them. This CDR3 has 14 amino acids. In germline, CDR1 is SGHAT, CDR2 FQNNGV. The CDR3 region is CASSLSAGDYEQYF. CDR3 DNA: TGTGCCAGCAGCTTAAGTGCGGGCGACTACGAGCAGTACTTC.

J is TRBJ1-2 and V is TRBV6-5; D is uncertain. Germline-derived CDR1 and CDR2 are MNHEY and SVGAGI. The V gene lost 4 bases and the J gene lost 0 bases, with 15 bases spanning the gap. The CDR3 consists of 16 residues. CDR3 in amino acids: CASSSFEGKPNYGYTF. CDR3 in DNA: TGTGCCAGCAGTTCGTTCGAGGGTAAACCTAACTATGGCTACACCTTC.

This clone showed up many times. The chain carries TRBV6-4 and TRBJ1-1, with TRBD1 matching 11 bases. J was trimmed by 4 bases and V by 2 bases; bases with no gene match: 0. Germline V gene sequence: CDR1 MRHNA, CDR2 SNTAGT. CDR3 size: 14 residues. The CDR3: CASSDGTGGTEAFF. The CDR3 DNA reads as TGTGCCAGCAGTGACGGGACAGGGGGCACTGAAGCTTTCTTT.